The 9 T cell receptor beta chains given below trace back to one sample, sequenced in a study of T cell responses to AZD1222 COVID-19 vaccine. Clones were read by immunoSEQ multiplex PCR, and TCRdb kept only the in-frame ones, dropping some. Of 120,000 or so clones in the sample, 85% to 90% were seen once. The sample consisted of peripheral blood, taken on day 0 of MenACWY control vaccination. These receptors were collected from an adult in good health.

CDR3 coding DNA: TGTGCCAGCAGCATGGACAGGGGAAGCGATACGCAGTATTTT. This encodes CASSMDRGSDTQYF. The chain employs TRBV2 and TRBJ2-3; 9 bases align to TRBD1. V gave up 6 bases and J gave up 6 bases; unmatched junction bases: 7. This CDR3 has 14 residues. Germline V gene sequence: CDR1 SNHLY, CDR2 FYNNEI.

For the CDR3, the DNA is TGTGCCTGGAGTCCCCTACTAGGGGGCTACAATGAGCAGTTCTTC. Its protein is CAWSPLLGGYNEQFF. This chain links TRBV30 with TRBJ2-1; TRBD1 might be the D (6 bases). Germline CDR1 is GTSNPN and CDR2 is SVGIG (reference sequence). CDR3 size: 15 residues. Trimming took 2 bases from V and 3 from J, leaving 14 bases between them.

The rearrangement joins TRBV3-1 (or the pseudogene TRBV3-2) to TRBJ1-2, with D unresolved. The CDR3 totals 14 residues. Looked up from germline, CDR1 is LGHDT and CDR2 is YNNKEL (reference sequence). V was trimmed by 3 bases and J by 4 bases, leaving 12 bases between them. CDR3 region: CASSHLGSGYGYTF. The CDR3 DNA sequence: TGTGCCAGCAGCCACCTGGGGTCTGGCTATGGCTACACCTTC.

This chain connects TRBV10-2 to TRBJ2-6; the D call may be TRBD1 or TRBD2 (5 bases each). V shed 5 bases and J shed 0 bases, with 14 bases lying between them. CDR1 WSHSY and CDR2 SAAADI come from the germline V gene. The CDR3 runs 17 residues. CDR3 nucleotide sequence: TGCGCCAGCAGTCCCCGGGACGGGCCCTCTGGGGCCAACGTCCTGACTTTC. The encoded protein is CASSPRDGPSGANVLTF.

The V gene is TRBV4-1, the J gene TRBJ1-5, with no clear D. The CDR3 sequence is 15 residues long. Germline-derived CDR1 and CDR2 are MGHRA and YSYEKL. Trimming shortened V by 3 bases and J by 7 bases, and 16 bases separated the two germline ends. CDR3 region: CASSQTGSTNQPQHF. CDR3 bases: TGCGCCAGCAGCCAGACTGGGTCTACTAACCAGCCCCAGCATTTT.

This clone showed up just a few times. The V gene is TRBV4-2, the J gene TRBJ1-5; a weak D match, TRBD1 (5 bases). The CDR3 length is 16 residues. The V and J ends lost 4 bases and 1 base respectively, with 14 bases between them. CDR1 LGHNA and CDR2 YNFKEQ come from the germline V gene. This chain's CDR3 is CASSLVQDISNQPQHF. The DNA of the CDR3 is TGTGCCAGCAGCCTCGTGCAGGACATAAGCAATCAGCCCCAGCATTTT.

The chain combines TRBV4-1 with TRBJ1-3; 10 positions agree with TRBD1. Trimming removed 1 base from V and 1 base from J; junction bases left unmatched: 4. This CDR3 is built from 17 residues. Per germline, CDR1 MGHRA and CDR2 YSYEKL. Here the CDR3 DNA reads TGCGCCAGCAGCCAAGGACAGGGGGCTCTTTCTGGAAACACCATATATTTT. Its protein product is CASSQGQGALSGNTIYF.

This sequence joins TRBV2 and TRBJ1-6; no firm D call. V lost 2 bases and J 3 bases, leaving 14 bases between the germline ends. Per germline, CDR1 SNHLY and CDR2 FYNNEI. This CDR3 is 17 amino acids long. DNA of the CDR3: TGTGCCAGCAGTGAACGTGGCAGTGGGAACTATAATTCACCCCTCCACTTT. Residues: CASSERGSGNYNSPLHF.

The chain uses TRBV19 and TRBJ2-5; 12 bases are shared with TRBD1. CDR3 length: 15 amino acids. CDR1 and CDR2 (germline): LNHDA, SQIVND (reference sequence). Losses at the gene ends were 5 bases for V and 5 bases for J; bases not matched to a gene: 6. The CDR3: CASSSGQGAWETQYF. CDR3 bases: TGTGCCAGTAGTTCGGGACAGGGGGCGTGGGAGACCCAGTACTTC. The full variable domain, its missing parts supplied by reference TRBV19 and TRBJ2-5, is DGGITQSPKYLFRKEGQNVTLSCEQNLNHDAMYWYRQDPGQGLRLIYYSQIVNDFQKGDIAEGYSVSREKKESFPLTVTSAQKNPTAFYLCASSSGQGAWETQYFGPGTRLLVL.